This TCR beta chain is from a study of blood T cell repertoires in COVID-19 (dated by TCRdb to about 2020). Broadly, across the study: Samples from collaborators originated in the United States, Italy and Spain and spanned both the acute and convalescent phases of COVID-19. The dataset comprised deeply sampled blood TCRbeta repertoires from subjects exposed to, actively infected with, or recovered from COVID-19. The material from the prospective study consisted of cDNA or gDNA derived from T cells, B-cell-depleted T cells, or PBMCs. Where available, HLA class I and class II types were obtained from metadata supplied by the sample provider rather than from assay-based typing. Samples came from the ongoing ImmuneRACE study (first 160 participants) plus 1,254 subjects from 6 global collaborators. The repertoires were released in a freely available public database meant as a resource for research on the immune response to SARS-CoV-2. Sample metadata almost always included a de-identified subject ID, COVID-19 status, age in years and sex.

For this clone: Its target antigen remains unknown. Nothing much larger sits one base from this clone, and base qualities are not available.

Study-level results and caveats: The quantity of clinical and demographic metadata differed by source and by participant and was supplied without curation.

The immunoSEQ Assay, a bias-controlled multiplex PCR, was used to amplify TCRbeta CDR3 regions from genomic DNA. In the original analysis: Within the assay, amplification of reference gene primers was used to estimate how many nucleated cells each sample contained. To quantify the absolute abundance of each unique TCRbeta CDR3 rearrangement, sequence reads were collapsed and filtered. For each sample, productive Simpson clonality was calculated by taking the square root of Simpson's diversity index across productive rearrangements. TCRdb's version of the immuneACCESS table is confined to in-frame rearrangements and falls short of the full clone set. An unresolved V gene accounts for under half of the shortfall where checked; the remainder is of unknown origin. That table gives V, J and clone size, and the DNA gave D and trimming. The sample table records approximately 440,000 clones; about nine tenths of these occur just once. The ten biggest clones cover about 0.7% of the sample.

In the germline V gene, CDR1 corresponds to SGHNT and CDR2 to YENEEA. CDR3 length: 14 amino acids, cysteine to phenylalanine. Only the CDR3 DNA is retained, 42 bases long and in frame from the first base. For this chain, trimming is 5 bases at the V end and 5 bases at the J end, and the number of junction bases without a gene match is 7. Participants in the prospective study were aged about 18 to 95 years, lived in some 24 United States geographic areas, and enrolled through a virtual design. Cohort assignment in the prospective study relied on participant-reported clinical history from a screening survey and a study questionnaire. ImmuneRACE Cohort 3 recovered participants were defined by two consecutive negative NP/OP PCR tests, healthcare professional clearance, or symptom resolution. In the prospective study, whole blood, serum and a nasopharyngeal or oropharyngeal swab were collected from each participant by mobile phlebotomists. Additional blood draws and questionnaires over an approximately 2-month period could optionally be provided by prospective study participants. Before DNA extraction, blood samples from the prospective study were shipped at room temperature or frozen.

The source is a woman in her late teens or twenties who had recovered from COVID-19. What was sequenced was PBMCs or T cells enriched from blood (not recorded which). The chain was built from TRBV11-3 and TRBJ2-3; TRBD1 agrees with 7 junctional bases. The CDR3 region has the sequence CASSARQGEDTQYF. The DNA is TGTGCCAGCAGCGCTCGACAGGGTGAAGATACGCAGTATTTT.